The T cell receptor beta chain under discussion was sequenced for a study of prognosis after radiotherapy for stage I lung cancer. Genomic DNA served as the source from which two-round multiplex PCR generated TCR beta CDR3 amplicons. Primers specific to each TRBV and TRBJ gene drove first-round PCR. In TCRdb, the multiplex PCR reads were re-called with MiXCR into one record per CDR3 protein. The sample carries 15,000 to 20,000 distinct CDR3 sequences, around 30% recorded once. Trimming removed 5 bases from V and 6 bases from J; junction bases left unmatched: 11. The CDR3 totals 17 residues. From germline, CDR1 is SEHNR and CDR2 FQNEAQ (reference sequence). Concerning this clonotype: Its antigen is unknown. A far larger clone lies a single base away; this is likely a read error.

The study, taken as a whole, reports: Shannon entropy after stereotactic body radiation therapy was lower in patients who developed distant metastases.

This sequence joins TRBV7-9 and TRBJ2-1, with 12 positions matching TRBD2. Specimen: PBMCs, collected before or after stereotactic body radiation therapy (not recorded which). The receptor was derived from a donor over 45 with non-small cell lung cancer. The CDR3 region is CASSVSMELAGGNEQFF. In nucleotides, the CDR3 is TGTGCCAGCAGCGTCAGCATGGAACTAGCGGGAGGCAATGAGCAGTTCTTC.